This T cell receptor beta chain was sequenced in a study of cytomegalovirus exposure and HLA in healthy donors. Use of 60 Vbeta and 13 Jbeta primers characterized the PCR. The repertoire was sequenced with immunoSEQ multiplex PCR; TCRdb's copy has only in-frame clones and lacks some. The top ten clones hold 6.4% of a sample with under 200,000 clones, roughly 84% of them seen once. With respect to this clone: Its antigen is not identified. This same CDR3 is encoded by further DNA sequences in the sample.

V was clipped by 4 bases and J by 3 bases; unmatched bases: 3. CDR3 length: 15 residues. Germline V lookup: CDR1 LGHNA, CDR2 YNFKEQ. Study results and limitations: According to an earlier analysis, most TCR beta V segments yielded productive rearrangements about 87% or about 30% of the time. Associated with cytomegalovirus, according to the listing, were around 160 TCR beta chains. According to a later analysis, most TCR beta chains associated with CMV appeared HLA-restricted.

The receptor was derived from a man aged 45-60 years in good health and CMV-seropositive. Input material: PBMCs. This chain connects TRBV4-2 to TRBJ2-3; 11 bases are a match to TRBD2. The CDR3, as DNA: TGTGCCAGCAGCCGTACTAGCGGGAGTACAGATACGCAGTATTTT. Protein sequence: CASSRTSGSTDTQYF.